This TCR beta chain was identified during a study of T cell responses to AZD1222 COVID-19 vaccine. Study results and limitations: Seropositive AZD1222 recipients at baseline numbered only five to seven. Spike-wide vaccine-associated CD4 TCRs dominated at 160-218 and 743-854. White British people made up most donors, females outnumbered males, and clonal diversity was possibly underestimated. Spike-specific TCR breadth rose after two AZD1222 doses, and depth rose as well.

Repertoires were generated with immunoSEQ multiplex PCR, while TCRdb's copy carries only in-frame clones and drops some. Of 100,000 to 150,000 clones listed, around 85% are singletons. Looked up from germline, CDR1 is MGHRA and CDR2 is YSYEKL. J was trimmed by 4 bases and V by 4 bases; bases with no gene match: 5. This CDR3 is built from 15 residues. To note about this clone: Its antigen is undetermined.

The genes are TRBV4-1 and TRBJ1-2, with TRBD1 matching 11 bases. This sequence was found in an adult who received the MenACWY meningococcal vaccine as a control. The material was peripheral blood, obtained 28 days after the second dose of the MenACWY control vaccine. The CDR3 sequence: CASSPGQGAGYGYTF. The CDR3 DNA reads as TGCGCCAGCAGCCCCGGACAGGGGGCCGGCTATGGCTACACCTTC.